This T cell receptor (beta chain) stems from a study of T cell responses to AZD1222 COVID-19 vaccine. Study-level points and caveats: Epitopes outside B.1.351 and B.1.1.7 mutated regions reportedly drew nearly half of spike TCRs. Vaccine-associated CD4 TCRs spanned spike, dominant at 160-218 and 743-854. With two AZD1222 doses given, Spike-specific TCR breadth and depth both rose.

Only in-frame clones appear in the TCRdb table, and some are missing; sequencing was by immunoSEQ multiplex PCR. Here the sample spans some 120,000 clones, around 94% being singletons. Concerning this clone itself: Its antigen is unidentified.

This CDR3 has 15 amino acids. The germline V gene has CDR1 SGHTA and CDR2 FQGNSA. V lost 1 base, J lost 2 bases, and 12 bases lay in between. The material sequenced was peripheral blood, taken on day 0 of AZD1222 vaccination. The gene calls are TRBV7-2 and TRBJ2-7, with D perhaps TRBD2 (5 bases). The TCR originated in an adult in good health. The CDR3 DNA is TGTGCCAGCAGCTTAGAAGGAGGCCCCACCTACGAGCAGTACTTC. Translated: CASSLEGGPTYEQYF. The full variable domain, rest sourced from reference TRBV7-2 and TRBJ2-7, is GAGVSQSPSNKVTEKGKDVELRCDPISGHTALYWYRQSLGQGLEFLIYFQGNSAPDKSGLPSDRFSAERTGGSVSTLTIQRTQQEDSAVYLCASSLEGGPTYEQYFGPGTRLTVT.